The rows below give T cell receptor beta chains drawn from one sample of a study of neurological immune-mediated disorders. Using its own MiXCR run on the 5' RACE reads, TCRdb lists one record per CDR3 protein. The table shows approximately 100,000 distinct CDR3 sequences, with about 3.8% occurring only once. The sequenced material came from PBMCs. The receptors shown here come from a woman between 18 and 29 years old with multiple sclerosis. The conserved cysteine and the conserved F or W are not part of the CDR3 here. Fields, in order: clone size, V gene, J gene, CDR3 protein. Expanded clones are given a class, and other clones once, few, many or no size at all.

>many|TRBV25-1|TRBJ2-3
ASRNRGADTQY
>many|TRBV6-4|TRBJ1-1
ASSDSTSPTEAF
>many|TRBV28|TRBJ2-7
ASSLGTGVPYEQY
>many|TRBV6-5|TRBJ2-3
ASSSGTGSSDTQY
>many|TRBV4-1|TRBJ1-1
ASSQVGQKNTEAF
>many|TRBV15|TRBJ1-6
ATGLGTNSPLH
>few|TRBV6-1|TRBJ2-3
ASTERAGATDTQY
>many|TRBV5-1|TRBJ2-7
ASSLAGISYEQY
>many|TRBV5-1|TRBJ1-1
ASSSGQTEAF
>many|TRBV18|TRBJ2-7
ASSFLTGSSYEQY
>.|TRBV6-2/TRBV6-3|TRBJ1-5
ASSYHLTTGVVNQPQH
>.|TRBV6-9|TRBJ1-2
ASVQVARDGYT
>many|TRBV20-1|TRBJ1-6
SAPRGQPGSSPLH
>many|TRBV12-3/TRBV12-4|TRBJ1-1
ASSFPPQDLAF
>many|TRBV28|TRBJ2-3
ASSLSYVGGPIDTQY
>.|TRBV4-1|TRBJ2-2
ASSQVGGGATGELF
>many|TRBV5-1|TRBJ1-2
ASSFVRTGVAYGYT
>many|TRBV11-2|TRBJ2-1
ASSVDPGLAGVINEQF
>medium-sized|TRBV7-6|TRBJ1-1
ASRLRDRGNTEAF
>many|TRBV14|TRBJ2-2
ASSLGTAHTGELF
>many|TRBV20-1|TRBJ2-6
SARGSGANVLT
>many|TRBV20-1|TRBJ2-1
SARPPDRGTYNEQF